The clone carrying this T cell receptor (beta chain) was detected only a few times. The target antigen is unknown. The data were obtained in a study of identical twins. Study-wide findings and caveats: Where out-of-frame alpha sequences were twin-shared, they showed excess low generation probability.

CDR3 length: 15 residues. Trimming took off 4 bases at V and 3 bases at J, with 16 bases between the two ends. Germline lookup yields CDR1 SEHNR and CDR2 FQNEAQ (reference sequence). All donors were healthy, and all were Caucasian. TCRdb reprocessed the 5' RACE reads via MiXCR and lists one record per CDR3 protein. The sample holds 600,000 to 800,000 distinct CDR3 sequences, less than 25% seen once. The same sample was also used in a study of T cells expressing NK-cell markers. Per that study: All TCR beta repertoires analysed originated from sorted CD3+CD56+NKG2C+, CD3+CD56+NKG2C- and CD3+CD56-NKG2C+ T cells.

The receptor was derived from a woman between 18 and 29 years old in good health. The chain is built from TRBV7-9 and TRBJ2-7, with a possible D match to TRBD1 (6 bases). The sequenced material came from PBMCs. CDR3 residues: CASSSGAVENYEQYF. The CDR3 DNA is TGTGCCAGCAGCTCAGGGGCAGTTGAGAACTACGAGCAGTACTTC. Combining the CDR3 with reference TRBV7-9 and TRBJ2-7 gives the whole variable domain DTGVSQNPRHKITKRGQNVTFRCDPISEHNRLYWYRQTLGQGPEFLTYFQNEAQLEKSRLLSDRFSAERPKGSFSTLEIQRTEQGDSAMYLCASSSGAVENYEQYFGPGTRLTVT.